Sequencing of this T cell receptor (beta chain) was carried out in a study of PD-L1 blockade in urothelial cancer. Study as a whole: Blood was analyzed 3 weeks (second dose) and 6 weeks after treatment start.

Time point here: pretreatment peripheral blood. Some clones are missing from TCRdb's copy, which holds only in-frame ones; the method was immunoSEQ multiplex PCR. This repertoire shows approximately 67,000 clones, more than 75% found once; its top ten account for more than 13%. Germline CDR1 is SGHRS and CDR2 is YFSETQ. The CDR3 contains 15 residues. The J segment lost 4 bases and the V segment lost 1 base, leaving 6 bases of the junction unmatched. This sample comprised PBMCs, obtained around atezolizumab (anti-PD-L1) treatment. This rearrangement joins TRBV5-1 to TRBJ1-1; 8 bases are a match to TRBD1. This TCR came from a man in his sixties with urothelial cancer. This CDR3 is CASSLTATGGTEAFF. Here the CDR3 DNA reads TGCGCCAGCAGCTTGACGGCCACAGGGGGCACTGAAGCTTTCTTT.